A selection of T cell receptor beta chains follows, all from one sample in a study of T cell repertoires in cytomegalovirus infection. Using its own MiXCR run on the reads, TCRdb lists one record per CDR3 protein. Found here are approximately 180,000 distinct CDR3 sequences, around 20% of them singletons; the top ten hold under 3.5%. The sequenced sample was PBMCs. These receptors all come from a human donor in good health (CMV status not recorded). Some clones in this sample may be carry-over from other donors' samples. CDR3s include the opening cysteine and the closing phenylalanine or tryptophan. The D gene is left open where the match is weak. A row's size may be missing; if present it is once, few, many or a size class.

clone size	V gene	J gene	D gene	CDR3 protein	CDR3 DNA
few	TRBV9	TRBJ2-1	.	CASSVTVWGSYNEQFF	TGTGCCAGCAGCGTAACAGTATGGGGGTCCTACAATGAGCAGTTCTTC
many	TRBV29-1	TRBJ2-7	.	CSVEYRDKSYEQYF	TGCAGCGTTGAATACAGGGACAAGTCCTACGAGCAGTACTTC
.	TRBV6-2/TRBV6-3	TRBJ2-3	.	CASSPPTDTQYF	TGTGCCAGCTCGCCGCCCACAGATACGCAGTATTTT
few	TRBV20-1	TRBJ1-2	.	CSANSGLHVDIPYGYTF	TGCAGTGCTAACTCAGGGTTACACGTAGACATACCTTATGGCTACACCTTC
few	TRBV6-1	TRBJ1-5	.	CASSEWGNSNQPQHF	TGTGCCAGCAGTGAATGGGGAAATAGCAATCAGCCCCAGCATTTT
many	TRBV7-8	TRBJ2-3	.	CASSLVAGAKDTQYF	TGTGCCAGCAGCTTAGTTGCGGGGGCAAAAGATACGCAGTATTTT
few	TRBV7-4	TRBJ1-1	TRBD1	CASSWDSAMNTEAFF	TGTGCCAGCAGCTGGGACAGCGCGATGAACACTGAAGCTTTCTTT
few	TRBV10-3	TRBJ2-1	.	CAISIPGQLVGEQFF	TGTGCCATCAGTATACCGGGCCAACTGGTGGGTGAGCAGTTCTTC
few	TRBV5-4	TRBJ2-7	TRBD1	CASSLSTGTYEQYF	TGTGCCAGCAGCTTGTCGACAGGGACCTACGAGCAGTACTTC
.	TRBV10-2	TRBJ1-1	.	CASRKEAASEAFF	TGCGCCAGCAGAAAGGAGGCAGCCTCCGAAGCTTTCTTT
many	TRBV7-6	TRBJ2-5	.	CASRAPAGIEETQYF	TGTGCCAGCAGAGCCCCGGCGGGGATCGAAGAGACCCAGTACTTC
.	TRBV28	TRBJ2-7	TRBD1	CASSRRDSVSYEQYF	TGTGCCAGCAGTCGCCGGGACAGCGTAAGCTACGAGCAGTACTTC
many	TRBV11-2	TRBJ1-4	.	CASSLGQRTDNEKLFF	TGTGCCAGCAGCCTAGGTCAGCGGACGGATAATGAAAAACTGTTTTTT
few	TRBV4-1	TRBJ2-2	.	CASSQGAGRAGELFF	TGCGCCAGCAGCCAAGGGGCAGGCCGCGCCGGGGAGCTGTTTTTT
.	TRBV28	TRBJ1-5	.	CASSPPSQPQHF	TGTGCCAGCAGCCCACCCTCGCAGCCCCAGCATTTT
many	TRBV28	TRBJ2-3	TRBD2	CASSQPRGGGRAPTDTQYF	TGTGCCAGCAGCCAACCCCGGGGGGGCGGGAGGGCCCCCACAGATACGCAGTATTTT
.	TRBV2	TRBJ2-2	.	CASTNTGELFF	TGTGCCAGCACCAACACCGGGGAGCTGTTTTTT
many	TRBV12-3/TRBV12-4	TRBJ1-5	.	CASSQDRDQPQHF	TGTGCCAGCAGTCAGGACCGGGATCAGCCCCAGCATTTT
.	TRBV7-6	TRBJ2-7	.	CASSIGTGGEYEQYF	TGTGCCAGCAGCATCGGGACTGGCGGAGAGTACGAGCAGTACTTC
.	TRBV7-9	TRBJ2-7	TRBD1	CASSPPDGTGGYEQYF	TGTGCCAGCAGCCCCCCCGATGGGACAGGGGGCTACGAGCAGTACTTC
many	TRBV7-9	TRBJ2-7	.	CASSSQSVYEQYF	TGTGCCAGCAGCTCCCAGTCCGTTTACGAGCAGTACTTC
many	TRBV7-2	TRBJ2-3	TRBD1	CASSEGQGSGDTQYF	TGTGCCAGCAGCGAAGGACAGGGTTCTGGAGATACGCAGTATTTT
few	TRBV28	TRBJ2-7	.	CASTRDRATTGQYF	TGTGCCAGCACGCGGGACAGAGCTACGACGGGGCAGTACTTC
.	TRBV5-4	TRBJ2-7	.	CASSSWDGTYEQYF	TGTGCCAGCAGTTCTTGGGACGGGACCTACGAGCAGTACTTC
.	TRBV19	TRBJ1-5	TRBD1	CASSIVQGLGTGNQPQHF	TGTGCCAGTAGTATAGTACAGGGGCTAGGGACGGGCAATCAGCCCCAGCATTTT
.	TRBV24-1	TRBJ2-1	.	CATEVKNEQFF	TGTGCCACCGAGGTCAAGAATGAGCAGTTCTTC
.	TRBV27	TRBJ2-5	TRBD1	CASSPKPGGEETQYF	TGTGCCAGCAGTCCCAAGCCAGGGGGCGAAGAGACCCAGTACTTC
.	TRBV5-5	TRBJ2-5	TRBD2	CASSLASGRGETQYF	TGTGCCAGCAGCTTGGCTAGCGGGAGGGGTGAGACCCAGTACTTC
many	TRBV7-8	TRBJ2-7	TRBD1	CASSGTGTGSYEQYF	TGTGCCAGCAGTGGGACCGGGACAGGGTCCTACGAGCAGTACTTC
many	TRBV11-3	TRBJ1-1	.	CASSPGTHTEAFF	TGTGCCAGCAGCCCTGGGACCCACACTGAAGCTTTCTTT
few	TRBV4-3	TRBJ1-6	.	CASSQAGASPLHF	TGCGCCAGCAGCCAGGCAGGGGCATCACCCCTCCACTTT
.	TRBV7-3	TRBJ2-3	TRBD2	CASSLKTSGVTDTQYF	TGTGCCAGCAGCTTAAAAACTAGCGGGGTCACAGATACGCAGTATTTT
few	TRBV12-3/TRBV12-4	TRBJ2-1	TRBD2	CASSQSGGNEQFF	TGTGCCAGCAGTCAATCCGGGGGGAATGAGCAGTTCTTC
.	TRBV5-5	TRBJ2-7	.	CASSLATGDYEQYF	TGTGCCAGCAGCCTAGCGACGGGTGACTACGAGCAGTACTTC
many	TRBV18	TRBJ2-3	.	CASSPPTRTDTQYF	TGTGCCAGCTCACCACCGACTAGAACAGATACGCAGTATTTT
few	TRBV11-3	TRBJ1-1	.	CASSYPRQENTEAFF	TGTGCCAGCAGCTACCCCAGACAGGAGAACACTGAAGCTTTCTTT
few	TRBV7-8	TRBJ1-2	TRBD1	CASSLADRGYGYTF	TGTGCCAGCAGCTTAGCGGACAGGGGATATGGCTACACCTTC
.	TRBV14	TRBJ2-7	TRBD1	CASSQVLPGQGNEQYF	TGTGCCAGCAGCCAAGTTTTACCGGGACAGGGGAACGAGCAGTACTTC
.	TRBV4-1	TRBJ2-1	.	CASSPLGIVGNEQFF	TGCGCCAGCAGCCCGCTGGGGATTGTGGGCAATGAGCAGTTCTTC
.	TRBV5-1	TRBJ1-1	.	CASSLGGGEMNTEAFF	TGCGCCAGCAGCTTGGGAGGAGGGGAAATGAACACTGAAGCTTTCTTT
.	TRBV19	TRBJ1-5	.	CASSTSAGSNQPQHF	TGTGCCAGTAGTACGTCGGCAGGGAGCAATCAGCCCCAGCATTTT
few	TRBV19	TRBJ1-5	.	CASSIMPRGNQPQHF	TGTGCCAGTAGTATAATGCCTCGGGGCAATCAGCCCCAGCATTTT
few	TRBV12-3/TRBV12-4	TRBJ2-1	.	CASRGPGVRDEQFF	TGTGCCAGCAGGGGACCGGGAGTGCGCGATGAGCAGTTCTTC
.	TRBV11-3	TRBJ2-3	TRBD2	CASSLNSGSTDTQYF	TGTGCCAGCAGCTTGAATAGCGGGAGCACAGATACGCAGTATTTT
.	TRBV28	TRBJ1-5	.	CASSPRHRGQPQHF	TGTGCCAGCAGCCCCAGACACCGAGGGCAGCCCCAGCATTTT
few	TRBV6-5	TRBJ1-3	TRBD1	CASSSDRPSGNTIYF	TGTGCCAGCAGTTCGGACAGGCCCTCTGGAAACACCATATATTTT
.	TRBV6-2/TRBV6-3	TRBJ1-1	.	CASSYSREVRVFF	TGTGCCAGCAGTTACTCGAGGGAGGTAAGGGTCTTCTTT
.	TRBV20-1	TRBJ2-1	TRBD2	CSAEGGSEYSDEQFF	TGCAGTGCCGAGGGCGGGAGCGAATATTCGGATGAGCAGTTCTTC
.	TRBV7-9	TRBJ2-7	TRBD1	CASRLTGNSYEQYF	TGTGCCAGCCGCTTGACAGGGAACTCCTACGAGCAGTACTTC
few	TRBV7-9	TRBJ2-7	.	CASGPLRANEQYF	TGTGCCAGCGGTCCCCTCCGGGCTAACGAGCAGTACTTC
few	TRBV27	TRBJ2-7	.	CASSLSYGEAMISYEQYF	TGTGCCAGCAGTTTATCCTACGGGGAGGCTATGATTTCCTACGAGCAGTACTTC
.	TRBV30	TRBJ1-5	.	CACSHVHRNQPQHF	TGTGCCTGTAGTCACGTACACAGGAATCAGCCCCAGCATTTT
many	TRBV7-8	TRBJ2-6	TRBD1	CASSFKGRGRGQSGANVLTF	TGTGCCAGCAGCTTTAAGGGGCGAGGCAGGGGGCAATCTGGGGCCAACGTCCTGACTTTC
.	TRBV14	TRBJ2-1	.	CASSQGGGGQFF	TGTGCCAGCAGCCAAGGTGGAGGCGGGCAGTTCTTC
many	TRBV7-2	TRBJ2-3	.	CASSLDSLRGDTQYF	TGTGCCAGCAGCTTGGACAGCCTCCGGGGGGATACGCAGTATTTT
.	TRBV5-1	TRBJ1-5	TRBD1	CASSPGQGTNQPQHF	TGCGCCAGCAGCCCGGGACAGGGGACCAATCAGCCCCAGCATTTT
few	TRBV19	TRBJ2-1	TRBD2	CARIRGSSGGAAYNEQFF	TGTGCCCGAATACGGGGTAGTAGCGGGGGGGCCGCCTACAATGAGCAGTTCTTC
many	TRBV28	TRBJ2-3	.	CASTHGGIMTDTQYF	TGTGCCAGCACCCACGGTGGGATTATGACAGATACGCAGTATTTT
.	TRBV2	TRBJ2-1	TRBD1	CASSVNQGALGNEQFF	TGTGCCAGCAGTGTTAATCAGGGGGCATTAGGCAATGAGCAGTTCTTC